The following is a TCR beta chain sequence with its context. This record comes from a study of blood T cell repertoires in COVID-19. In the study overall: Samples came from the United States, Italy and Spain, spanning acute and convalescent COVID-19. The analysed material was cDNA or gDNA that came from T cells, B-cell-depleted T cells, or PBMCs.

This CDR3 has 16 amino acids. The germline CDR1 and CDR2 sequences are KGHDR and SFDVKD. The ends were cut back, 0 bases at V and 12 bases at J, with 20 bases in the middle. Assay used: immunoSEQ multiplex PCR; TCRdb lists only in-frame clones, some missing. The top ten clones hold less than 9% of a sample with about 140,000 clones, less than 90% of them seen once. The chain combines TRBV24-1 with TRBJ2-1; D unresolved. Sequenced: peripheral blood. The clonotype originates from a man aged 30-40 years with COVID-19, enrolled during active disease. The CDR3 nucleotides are TGTGCCACCAGTGATTTGATGGCCCCAGAGCCAGCTAGGCAGTTCTTC. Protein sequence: CATSDLMAPEPARQFF.